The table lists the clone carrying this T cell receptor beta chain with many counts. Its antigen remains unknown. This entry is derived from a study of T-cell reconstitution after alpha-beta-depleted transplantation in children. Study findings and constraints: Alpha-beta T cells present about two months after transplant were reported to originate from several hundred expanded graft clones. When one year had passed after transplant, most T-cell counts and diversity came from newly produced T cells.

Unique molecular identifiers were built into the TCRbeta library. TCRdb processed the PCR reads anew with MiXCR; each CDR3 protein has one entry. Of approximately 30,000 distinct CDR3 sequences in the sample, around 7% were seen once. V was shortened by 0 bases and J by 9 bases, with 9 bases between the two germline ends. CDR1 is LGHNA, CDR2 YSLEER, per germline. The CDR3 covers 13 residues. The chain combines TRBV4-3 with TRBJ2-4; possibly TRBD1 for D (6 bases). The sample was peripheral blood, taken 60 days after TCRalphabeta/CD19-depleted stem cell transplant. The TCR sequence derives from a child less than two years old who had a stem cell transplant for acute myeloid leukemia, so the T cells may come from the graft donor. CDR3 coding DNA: TGCGCCAGCAGCCAAGATAGGGGGAGCATTCAGTACTTC. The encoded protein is CASSQDRGSIQYF.